This T cell receptor (beta chain) is drawn from a study of T cell responses to AZD1222 COVID-19 vaccine. Study-wide findings and caveats: None of the repertoires were sampled until the peak T cell response had passed.

As concerns this clone: Its target is unknown.

The table came from immunoSEQ multiplex PCR; TCRdb's copy has only in-frame clones and leaves some out. The sample lists under 150,000 clones; approximately 89% were seen once. Trimming pared 2 bases from V and 6 bases from J, leaving 4 bases between. CDR1 and CDR2 from the germline V gene are MNHNY and SVGAGI (reference sequence). This CDR3 comprises 12 residues. This chain joins TRBV6-6 and TRBJ1-4; no clear D gene. The TCR was taken from an adult who received the AZD1222 COVID-19 vaccine. Sequencing used peripheral blood, obtained 28 days after the second AZD1222 dose. The CDR3 DNA follows: TGTGCCAGCAGTTACCTTCATGAAAAACTGTTTTTT. It yields the protein CASSYLHEKLFF.